The 10 T cell receptor beta chains below come from one sample, sequenced in a study of T cells in localized non-small cell lung cancer. The table came from immunoSEQ multiplex PCR; TCRdb's copy has only in-frame clones and leaves some out. This sample has 75,000 to 80,000 clones, with approximately 90% found just once. The source was peripheral blood, collected before any cancer treatment. Receptor source: a woman aged 40-69 years with stage I squamous cell lung carcinoma.

The genes are TRBV19 and TRBJ1-1; 9 nucleotides agree with TRBD1. The CDR3 contains 18 residues. Germline V gives CDR1 LNHDA, CDR2 SQIVND (reference sequence). Trimming cost V 1 base and J 3 bases; bases outside gene matches: 12. The CDR3 here is CASSIGAPGQGFYTEAFF. The CDR3 DNA follows: TGTGCCAGTAGTATAGGGGCTCCGGGACAGGGATTTTACACTGAAGCTTTCTTT.

This chain connects TRBV27 to TRBJ2-5, with 9 bases aligning to TRBD2. J lost 1 base, V lost 5 bases, and 8 bases had no gene match. The CDR3 is made up of 16 amino acids. Germline-derived CDR1 and CDR2 are MNHEY and SMNVEV (reference sequence). The CDR3 protein is CASSPRGRGGQETQYF. For the CDR3, the DNA is TGTGCCAGCAGTCCCCGGGGGCGGGGGGGCCAAGAGACCCAGTACTTC.

The chain links TRBV5-1 to TRBJ1-6; no definite D call. The CDR3 runs 13 residues. The germline gives CDR1 SGHRS, CDR2 YFSETQ. The V gene lost 5 bases and the J gene lost 6 bases, with 9 bases spanning the gap. The DNA for the CDR3 is TGCGCCAGCAGGGCGTGGGCTAATTCACCCCTCCACTTT. Its translation: CASRAWANSPLHF.

The CDR3 sequence is CASSELLGGGYTF. The CDR3 DNA sequence: TGTGCCAGCAGTGAGTTGCTCGGAGGAGGCTACACCTTC. This sequence joins TRBV2 and TRBJ1-2; D gene unclear. This CDR3 region has 13 residues. In germline, CDR1 is SNHLY, CDR2 FYNNEI. Trimming left V 3 bases short and J 8 bases short, with 13 bases between. Combining the CDR3 with reference TRBV2 and TRBJ1-2 gives the whole variable domain EPEVTQTPSHQVTQMGQEVILRCVPISNHLYFYWYRQILGQKVEFLVSFYNNEISEKSEIFDDQFSVERPDGSNFTLKIRSTKLEDSAMYFCASSELLGGGYTFGSGTRLTVV.

The chain links TRBV6-5 to TRBJ2-1; perhaps TRBD1 as D (6 bases). The CDR3 runs 14 residues. The germline gives CDR1 MNHEY, CDR2 SVGAGI. Deletions cut 7 bases from V and 1 base from J, with 11 bases between. The CDR3 is CASTRGWSYNEQFF. For the CDR3, the DNA is TGTGCCAGCACTAGGGGGTGGTCCTACAATGAGCAGTTCTTC.

The rearrangement uses TRBV7-6 and TRBJ1-6; tentatively, D is TRBD1 (6 bases). Looked up from germline, CDR1 is SGHVS and CDR2 is FNYEAQ. This CDR3 contains 14 residues. Trimming removed 1 base from V and 8 bases from J, with 9 bases in between. DNA of the CDR3: TGTGCCAGCAGCTTAGGGCACAGGGATTCACCCCTCCACTTT. Translated: CASSLGHRDSPLHF.

V gene TRBV5-1 combines with J gene TRBJ2-3; TRBD2 agrees at 15 bases. Trimming took 4 bases from V and 6 from J; bases not matched to a gene: 6. This CDR3 has 16 residues. Per germline, CDR1 SGHRS and CDR2 YFSETQ. CDR3 nucleotide sequence: TGCGCCAGCAGCCCCGGGACTAGCGGGGGGAGGGATACGCAGTATTTT. It yields the protein CASSPGTSGGRDTQYF.

The gene calls are TRBV5-1 and TRBJ1-4, with 7 bases matching TRBD1. With V trimmed by 1 base and J by 6 bases, 3 bases remained unmatched. This CDR3 has 14 residues. Per the germline V gene, CDR1 is SGHRS and CDR2 is YFSETQ. DNA for the CDR3: TGCGCCAGCAGCTTGTACAGGGGTGATGAAAAACTGTTTTTT. The encoded protein is CASSLYRGDEKLFF.

The rearrangement links TRBV30 to TRBJ2-5, with D unclear. CDR1 and CDR2 from the germline V gene are GTSNPN and SVGIG (reference sequence). Trimming pared 1 base from V and 4 bases from J, leaving 7 bases between. This CDR3 has 12 residues. CDR3 in DNA: TGTGCCTGGAGTGGAGTCGGAGAGACCCAGTACTTC. Protein sequence: CAWSGVGETQYF.

A few counts support this clone. The chain carries TRBV11-2 and TRBJ2-1, with D tentatively TRBD1 or TRBD2 (5 bases each). Trimming took 6 bases from V and 9 from J, leaving 12 bases between them. Germline CDR1 and CDR2: SGHAT and FQNNGV. There are 12 residues in the CDR3. Here the CDR3 reads CASSPGGPEQFF. The CDR3 DNA is TGTGCCAGCAGTCCTGGGGGTCCTGAGCAGTTCTTC. The complete variable domain, with remaining parts taken from reference TRBV11-2 and TRBJ2-1, reads EAGVAQSPRYKIIEKRQSVAFWCNPISGHATLYWYQQILGQGPKLLIQFQNNGVVDDSQLPKDRFSAERLKGVDSTLKIQPAKLEDSAVYLCASSPGGPEQFFGPGTRLTVL.